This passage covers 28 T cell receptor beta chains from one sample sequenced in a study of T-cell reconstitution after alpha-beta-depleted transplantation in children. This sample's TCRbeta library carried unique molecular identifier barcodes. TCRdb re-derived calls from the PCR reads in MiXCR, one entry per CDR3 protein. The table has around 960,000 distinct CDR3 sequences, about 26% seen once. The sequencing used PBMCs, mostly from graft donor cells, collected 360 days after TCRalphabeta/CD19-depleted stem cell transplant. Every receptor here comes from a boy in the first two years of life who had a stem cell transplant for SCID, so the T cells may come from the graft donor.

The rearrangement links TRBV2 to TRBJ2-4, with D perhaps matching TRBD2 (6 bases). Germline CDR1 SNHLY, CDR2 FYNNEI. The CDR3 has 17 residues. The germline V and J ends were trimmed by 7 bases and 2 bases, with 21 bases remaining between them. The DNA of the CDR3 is TGTGCCAGCACGATTGGGCAGGGAGGACTATCCAAAAACATTCAGTACTTC. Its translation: CASTIGQGGLSKNIQYF.

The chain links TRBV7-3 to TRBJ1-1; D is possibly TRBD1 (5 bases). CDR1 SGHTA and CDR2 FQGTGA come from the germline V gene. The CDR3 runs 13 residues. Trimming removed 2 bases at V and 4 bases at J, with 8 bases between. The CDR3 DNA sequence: TGTGCCAGCAGCTTAGGGGGGTTCACTGAAGCTTTCTTT. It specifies CASSLGGFTEAFF.

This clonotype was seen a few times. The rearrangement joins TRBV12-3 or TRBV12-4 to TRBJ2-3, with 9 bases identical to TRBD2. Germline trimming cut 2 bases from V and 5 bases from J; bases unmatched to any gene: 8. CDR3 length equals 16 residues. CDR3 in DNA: TGTGCCAGCAGTTTATCGGCGGGGGGGCTGAGAGATACGCAGTATTTT. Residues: CASSLSAGGLRDTQYF.

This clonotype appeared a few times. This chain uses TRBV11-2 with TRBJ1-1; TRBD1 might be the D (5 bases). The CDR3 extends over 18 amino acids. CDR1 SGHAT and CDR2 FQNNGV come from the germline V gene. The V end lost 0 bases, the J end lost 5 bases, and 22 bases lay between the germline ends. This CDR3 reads CASSLEIGATVLGTEAFF. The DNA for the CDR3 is TGTGCCAGCAGCTTAGAGATTGGGGCAACGGTGCTAGGGACTGAAGCTTTCTTT.

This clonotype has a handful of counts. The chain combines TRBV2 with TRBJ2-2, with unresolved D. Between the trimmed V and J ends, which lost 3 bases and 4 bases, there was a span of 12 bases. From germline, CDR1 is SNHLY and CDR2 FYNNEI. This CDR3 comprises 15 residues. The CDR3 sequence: CASSDASPITGELFF. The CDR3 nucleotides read TGTGCCAGCAGTGACGCTTCACCAATCACCGGGGAGCTGTTTTTT.

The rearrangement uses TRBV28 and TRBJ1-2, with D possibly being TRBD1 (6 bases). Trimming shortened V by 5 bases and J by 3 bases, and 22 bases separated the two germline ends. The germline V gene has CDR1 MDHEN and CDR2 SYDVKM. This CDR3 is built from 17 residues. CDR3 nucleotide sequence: TGTGCCAGCAGTCTCGCTGGACAGATGATTAGGTACTATGGCTACACCTTC. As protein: CASSLAGQMIRYYGYTF.

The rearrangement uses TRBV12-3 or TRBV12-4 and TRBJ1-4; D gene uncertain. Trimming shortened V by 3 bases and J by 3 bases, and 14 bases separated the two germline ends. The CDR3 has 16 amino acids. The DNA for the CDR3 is TGTGCCAGCAGTTTTGATTATCGGGATTCTAATGAAAAACTGTTTTTT. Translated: CASSFDYRDSNEKLFF.

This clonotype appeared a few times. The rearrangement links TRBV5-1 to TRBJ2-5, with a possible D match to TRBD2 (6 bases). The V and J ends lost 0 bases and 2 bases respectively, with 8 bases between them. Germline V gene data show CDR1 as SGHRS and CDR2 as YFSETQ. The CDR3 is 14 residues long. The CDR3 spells CASSLGGNQETQYF. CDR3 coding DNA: TGCGCCAGCAGCTTGGGCGGGAATCAAGAGACCCAGTACTTC.

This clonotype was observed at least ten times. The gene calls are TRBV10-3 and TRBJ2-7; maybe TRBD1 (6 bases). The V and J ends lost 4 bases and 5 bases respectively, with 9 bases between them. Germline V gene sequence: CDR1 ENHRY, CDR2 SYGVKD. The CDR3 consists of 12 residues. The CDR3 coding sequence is TGTGCCATCAGTGGCCAGGGGAACGAGCAGTACTTC. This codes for CAISGQGNEQYF.

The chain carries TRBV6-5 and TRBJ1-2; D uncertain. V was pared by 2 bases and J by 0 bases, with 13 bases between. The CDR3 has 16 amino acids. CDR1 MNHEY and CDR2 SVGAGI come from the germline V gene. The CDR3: CASSYDSTQTNYGYTF. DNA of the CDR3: TGTGCCAGCAGTTACGATTCGACCCAAACTAACTATGGCTACACCTTC.

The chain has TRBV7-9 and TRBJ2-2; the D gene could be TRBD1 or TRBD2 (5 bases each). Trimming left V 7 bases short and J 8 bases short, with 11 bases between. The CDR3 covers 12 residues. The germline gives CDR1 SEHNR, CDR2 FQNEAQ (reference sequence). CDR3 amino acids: CASKTGAGELFF. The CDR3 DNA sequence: TGTGCCAGCAAGACCGGGGCTGGGGAGCTGTTTTTT.

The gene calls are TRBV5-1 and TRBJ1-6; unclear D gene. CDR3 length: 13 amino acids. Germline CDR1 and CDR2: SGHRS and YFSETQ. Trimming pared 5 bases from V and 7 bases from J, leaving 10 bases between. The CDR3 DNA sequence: TGCGCCAGCAGTCCGACCTCGAATTCACCCCTCCACTTT. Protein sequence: CASSPTSNSPLHF.

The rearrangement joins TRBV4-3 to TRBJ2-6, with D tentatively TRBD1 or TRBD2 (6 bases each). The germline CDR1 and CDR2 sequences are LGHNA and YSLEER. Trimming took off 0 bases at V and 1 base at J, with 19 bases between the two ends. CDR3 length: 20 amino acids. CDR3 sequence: CASSQDEGGIGLSGANVLTF. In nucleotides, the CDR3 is TGCGCCAGCAGCCAAGATGAGGGGGGCATAGGTCTATCTGGGGCCAACGTCCTGACTTTC.

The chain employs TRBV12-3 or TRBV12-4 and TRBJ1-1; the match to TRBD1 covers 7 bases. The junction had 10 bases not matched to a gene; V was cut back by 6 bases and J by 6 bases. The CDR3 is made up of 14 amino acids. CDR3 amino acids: CASSRRTGFAEAFF. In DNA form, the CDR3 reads TGTGCCAGCAGCCGGAGGACAGGCTTCGCTGAAGCTTTCTTT.

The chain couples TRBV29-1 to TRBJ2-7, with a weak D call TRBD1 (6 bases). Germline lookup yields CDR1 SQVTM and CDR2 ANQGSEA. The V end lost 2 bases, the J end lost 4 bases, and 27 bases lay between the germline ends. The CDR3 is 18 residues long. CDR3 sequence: CSVEPNSGRGTTEYEQYF. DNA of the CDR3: TGCAGCGTTGAACCCAATTCGGGCAGGGGCACTACCGAATACGAGCAGTACTTC.

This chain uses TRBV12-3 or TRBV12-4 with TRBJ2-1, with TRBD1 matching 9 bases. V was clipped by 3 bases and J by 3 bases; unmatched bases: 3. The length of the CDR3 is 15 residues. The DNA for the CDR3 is TGTGCCAGCAGTTTCAGGGGACAGGGCTACAATGAGCAGTTCTTC. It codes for CASSFRGQGYNEQFF.

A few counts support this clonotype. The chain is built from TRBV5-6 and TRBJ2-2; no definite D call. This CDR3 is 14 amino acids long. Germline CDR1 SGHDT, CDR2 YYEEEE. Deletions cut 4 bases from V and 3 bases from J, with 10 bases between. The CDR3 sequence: CASSGTGHTGELFF. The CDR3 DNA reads TGTGCCAGCAGCGGCACCGGCCACACCGGGGAGCTGTTTTTT.

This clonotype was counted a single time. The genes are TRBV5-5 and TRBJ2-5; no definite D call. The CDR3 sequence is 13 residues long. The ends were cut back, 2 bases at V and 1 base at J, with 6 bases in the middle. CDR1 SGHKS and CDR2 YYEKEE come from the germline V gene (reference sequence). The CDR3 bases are TGTGCCAGCAGCTTCGCAGTCCAAGAGACCCAGTACTTC. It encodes CASSFAVQETQYF.

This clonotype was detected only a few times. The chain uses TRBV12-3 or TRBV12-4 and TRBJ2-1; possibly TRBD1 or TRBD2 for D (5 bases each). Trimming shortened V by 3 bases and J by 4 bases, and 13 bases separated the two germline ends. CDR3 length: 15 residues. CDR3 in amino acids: CASSFPRGIYNEQFF. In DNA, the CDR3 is TGTGCCAGCAGTTTCCCACGGGGCATATACAATGAGCAGTTCTTC.

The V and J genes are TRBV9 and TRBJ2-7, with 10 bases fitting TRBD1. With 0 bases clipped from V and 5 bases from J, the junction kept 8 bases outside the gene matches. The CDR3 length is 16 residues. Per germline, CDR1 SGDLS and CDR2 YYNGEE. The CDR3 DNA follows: TGTGCCAGCAGCGTAGGGTTGGGACAGGGGCGCGACGAGCAGTACTTC. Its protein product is CASSVGLGQGRDEQYF.

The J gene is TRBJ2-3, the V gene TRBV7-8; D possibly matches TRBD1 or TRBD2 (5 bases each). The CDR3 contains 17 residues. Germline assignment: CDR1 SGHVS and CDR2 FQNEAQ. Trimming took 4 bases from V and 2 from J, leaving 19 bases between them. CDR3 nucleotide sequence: TGTGCCAGCAGCTCAACCCCGGGACGGACCTACACAGATACGCAGTATTTT. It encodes CASSSTPGRTYTDTQYF.

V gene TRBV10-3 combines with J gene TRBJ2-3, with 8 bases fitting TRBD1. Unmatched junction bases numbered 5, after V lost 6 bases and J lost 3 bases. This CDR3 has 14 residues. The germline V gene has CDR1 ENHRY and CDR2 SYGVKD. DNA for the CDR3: TGTGCCATCAGAAGACAGGGGAAGACAGATACGCAGTATTTT. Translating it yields CAIRRQGKTDTQYF.

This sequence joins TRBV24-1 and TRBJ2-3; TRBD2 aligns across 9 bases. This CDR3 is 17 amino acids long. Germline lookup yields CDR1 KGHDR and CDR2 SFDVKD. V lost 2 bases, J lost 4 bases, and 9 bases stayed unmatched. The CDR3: CATSDYGRGGAADTQYF. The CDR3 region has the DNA TGTGCCACCAGTGATTACGGGCGCGGGGGGGCCGCAGATACGCAGTATTTT.

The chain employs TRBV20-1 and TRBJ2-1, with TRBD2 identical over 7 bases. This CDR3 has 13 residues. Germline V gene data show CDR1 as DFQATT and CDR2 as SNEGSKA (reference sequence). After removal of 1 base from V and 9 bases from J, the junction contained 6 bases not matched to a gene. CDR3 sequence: CSARAPRGVEQFF. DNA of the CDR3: TGCAGTGCTAGAGCCCCCCGGGGGGTTGAGCAGTTCTTC.

The CDR3 protein is CASSQTGTRSNEQFF. DNA of the CDR3: TGTGCCAGCAGCCAAACCGGGACTAGGTCCAATGAGCAGTTCTTC. The chain employs TRBV3-1 and TRBJ2-1, with 8 positions matching TRBD2. Unmatched junction bases numbered 6, after V lost 2 bases and J lost 6 bases. The CDR3 has 15 residues. CDR1 and CDR2 from the germline V gene are LGHDT and YNNKEL (reference sequence).

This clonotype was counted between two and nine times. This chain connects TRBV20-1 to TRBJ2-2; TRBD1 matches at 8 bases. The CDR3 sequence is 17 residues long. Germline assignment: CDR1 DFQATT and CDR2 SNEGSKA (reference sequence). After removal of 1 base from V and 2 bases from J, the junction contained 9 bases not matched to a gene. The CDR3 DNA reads TGCAGTGCTAGAGGTCCAGGGGGCTCGCTTAACACCGGGGAGCTGTTTTTT. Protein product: CSARGPGGSLNTGELFF.

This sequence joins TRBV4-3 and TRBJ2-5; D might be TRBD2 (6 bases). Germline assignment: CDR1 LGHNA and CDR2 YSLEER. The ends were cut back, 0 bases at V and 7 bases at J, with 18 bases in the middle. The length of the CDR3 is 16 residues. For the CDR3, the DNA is TGCGCCAGCAGCCAAGATCTTCGGGGAGGACGTGGGACCCAGTACTTC. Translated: CASSQDLRGGRGTQYF.

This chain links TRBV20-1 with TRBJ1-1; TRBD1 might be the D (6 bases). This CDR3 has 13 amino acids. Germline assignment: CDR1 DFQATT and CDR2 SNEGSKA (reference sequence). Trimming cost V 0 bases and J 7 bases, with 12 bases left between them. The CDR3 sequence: CSAREGALNEAFF. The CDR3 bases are TGCAGTGCTAGAGAGGGGGCCTTAAATGAAGCTTTCTTT.